A single sample is the source of the 8 T cell receptor beta chains below, sequenced in a study of high-grade serous ovarian cancer treatment subgroups. Tumor samples were obtained before definitive surgery or chemotherapy. The table came from immunoSEQ multiplex PCR; TCRdb's copy has only in-frame clones and leaves some out. The sample has 2,500 to 3,500 clones, under 85% seen once; the top ten hold roughly a sixth. Sequenced material: tumor tissue. These receptors came from a human donor with high-grade serous ovarian cancer.

V is TRBV18 and J is TRBJ2-5, with D perhaps TRBD1 (6 bases). CDR1 is KGHSH, CDR2 LQKENI, per germline. The CDR3 contains 14 residues. V lost 4 bases and J 5 bases, leaving 14 bases between the germline ends. CDR3 sequence (DNA): TGTGCCAGCTCACTTAACTCAGGGGACGAGACCCAGTACTTC. This gives the protein CASSLNSGDETQYF. Looking up the rest from reference TRBV18 and TRBJ2-5 gives the full variable domain: NAGVMQNPRHLVRRRGQEARLRCSPMKGHSHVYWYRQLPEEGLKFMVYLQKENIIDESGMPKERFSAEFPKEGPSILRIQQVVRGDSAAYFCASSLNSGDETQYFGPGTRLLVL.

This clone turned up a few times. This chain uses TRBV2 with TRBJ2-1; D possibly corresponds to TRBD1 (6 bases). V lost 8 bases and J lost 0, with 11 bases in between. This CDR3 has 14 residues. CDR1 is SNHLY and CDR2 is FYNNEI in the germline V gene. The CDR3 loop reads CASSKDSSYNEQFF. CDR3 DNA: TGTGCCAGCTCCAAGGACAGCTCCTACAATGAGCAGTTCTTC. The whole variable domain, filled in from reference TRBV2 and TRBJ2-1, reads EPEVTQTPSHQVTQMGQEVILRCVPISNHLYFYWYRQILGQKVEFLVSFYNNEISEKSEIFDDQFSVERPDGSNFTLKIRSTKLEDSAMYFCASSKDSSYNEQFFGPGTRLTVL.

The rearrangement uses TRBV25-1 and TRBJ2-1, with TRBD1 identical over 8 bases. V lost 3 bases to trimming and J lost 10 bases; unmatched junction nucleotides: 5. This CDR3 has 13 residues. Germline V gene sequence: CDR1 MGHDK, CDR2 SYGVNS. This CDR3 is CASSEGQVREQFF. CDR3 DNA: TGTGCCAGCAGTGAGGGACAGGTCAGGGAGCAGTTCTTC.

The CDR3 protein is CASSPLNAGGLLGVEQYF. In nucleotides, the CDR3 is TGTGCCAGCAGCCCGCTAAACGCAGGGGGCCTTTTGGGGGTCGAGCAGTACTTC. This chain connects TRBV13 to TRBJ2-7; 8 bases fit TRBD1. This CDR3 is 18 amino acids long. The ends lost 5 bases at V and 6 bases at J; junction bases unmatched: 21. The germline gives CDR1 PRHDT, CDR2 FYEKMQ (reference sequence). Using reference TRBV13 and TRBJ2-7 for the parts outside the CDR3, the full variable domain is AAGVIQSPRHLIKEKRETATLKCYPIPRHDTVYWYQQGPGQDPQFLISFYEKMQSDKGSIPDRFSAQQFSDYHSELNMSSLELGDSALYFCASSPLNAGGLLGVEQYFGPGTRLTVT.

V is TRBV10-3 and J is TRBJ1-1; 7 bases align to TRBD1. CDR1 is ENHRY, CDR2 SYGVKD, per germline. V shed 4 bases and J 4 bases; nucleotides not matched to a gene: 3. The CDR3 is 13 amino acids. CDR3 DNA: TGTGCCATCAGTGCGACAGGGCCCACTGAAGCTTTCTTT. Translated: CAISATGPTEAFF.

This clone occurred a few times. The V call is TRBV5-8, the J call TRBJ1-1; D is ambiguous. This CDR3 is built from 15 residues. Per the germline V gene, CDR1 is SGHTS and CDR2 is YDEGEE. Trimming pared 4 bases from V and 6 bases from J, leaving 19 bases between. The CDR3 DNA is TGTGCCAGCAGCCCCCCGGGCCTTCCCCTGCCTGAAGCTTTCTTT. It translates to CASSPPGLPLPEAFF.

This clone has more than one count but fewer than ten. V gene TRBV6-1 combines with J gene TRBJ1-1; D uncertain. Germline lookup yields CDR1 MNHNS and CDR2 SASEGT. The CDR3 loop spans 16 amino acids. V lost 3 bases, J lost 2 bases, and 16 bases lay in between. The CDR3 region is CASSDGVLPFNTEAFF. The CDR3, as DNA: TGTGCCAGCAGTGATGGGGTCCTTCCCTTTAACACTGAAGCTTTCTTT.

V is TRBV28 and J is TRBJ2-7; D is possibly TRBD2 (6 bases). This CDR3 spans 15 amino acids. Germline V lookup: CDR1 MDHEN, CDR2 SYDVKM. Trimming left V 5 bases short and J 6 bases short, with 20 bases between. For the CDR3, the DNA is TGTGCCAGCAGTGCCCCCGGGACTCCCCCACCCGAGCAGTACTTC. This encodes CASSAPGTPPPEQYF.